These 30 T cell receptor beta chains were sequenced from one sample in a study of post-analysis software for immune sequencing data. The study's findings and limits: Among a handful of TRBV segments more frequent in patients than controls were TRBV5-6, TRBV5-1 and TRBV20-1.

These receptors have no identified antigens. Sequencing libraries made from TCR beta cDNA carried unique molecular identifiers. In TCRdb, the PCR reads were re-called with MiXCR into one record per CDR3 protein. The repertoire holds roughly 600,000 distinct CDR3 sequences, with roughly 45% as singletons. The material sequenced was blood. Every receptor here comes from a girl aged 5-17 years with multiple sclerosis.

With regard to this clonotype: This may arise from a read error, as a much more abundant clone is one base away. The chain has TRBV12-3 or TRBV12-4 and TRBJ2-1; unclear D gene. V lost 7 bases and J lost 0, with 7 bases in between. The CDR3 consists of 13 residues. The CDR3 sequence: CASTSSSYNEQFF. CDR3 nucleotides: TGTGCCAGCACCTCTAGCTCCTACAATGAGCAGTTCTTC.

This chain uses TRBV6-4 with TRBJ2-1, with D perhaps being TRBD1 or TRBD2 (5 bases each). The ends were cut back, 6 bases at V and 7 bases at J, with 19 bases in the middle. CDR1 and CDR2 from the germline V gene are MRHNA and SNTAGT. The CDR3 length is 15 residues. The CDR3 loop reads CASSPLLGPPNEQFF. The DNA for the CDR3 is TGTGCCAGCAGCCCCCTCTTGGGACCCCCAAATGAGCAGTTCTTC.

As DNA, the CDR3 is TGTGCCAGCAGTCTTGGACAGGGAAAAGATACGCAGTATTTT. Amino acids: CASSLGQGKDTQYF. This sequence joins TRBV12-3 or TRBV12-4 and TRBJ2-3; 8 bases are a match to TRBD1. Losses at the gene ends were 5 bases for V and 5 bases for J; bases not matched to a gene: 6. The CDR3 extends over 14 amino acids.

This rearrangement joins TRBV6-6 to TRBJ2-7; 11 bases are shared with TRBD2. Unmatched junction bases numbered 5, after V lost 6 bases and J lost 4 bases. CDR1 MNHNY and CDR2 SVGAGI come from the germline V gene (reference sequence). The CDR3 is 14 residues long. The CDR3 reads CASRATSGAYEQYF. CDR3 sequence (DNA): TGTGCCAGCAGGGCGACTAGCGGGGCTTACGAGCAGTACTTC.

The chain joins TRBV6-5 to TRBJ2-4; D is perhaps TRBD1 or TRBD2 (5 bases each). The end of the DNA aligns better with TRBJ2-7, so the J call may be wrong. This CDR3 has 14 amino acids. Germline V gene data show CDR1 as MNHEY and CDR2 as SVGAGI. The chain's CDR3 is CASAEGRHSYEQYF. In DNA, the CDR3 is TGTGCCAGCGCAGAGGGGCGGCACTCCTACGAGCAGTACTTC.

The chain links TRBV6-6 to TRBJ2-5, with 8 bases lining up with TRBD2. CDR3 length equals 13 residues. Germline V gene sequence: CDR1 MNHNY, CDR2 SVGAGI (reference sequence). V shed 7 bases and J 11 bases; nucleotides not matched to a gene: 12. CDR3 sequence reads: CASTRGGRSEQYF. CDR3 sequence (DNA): TGTGCCAGCACCCGGGGGGGACGGAGTGAGCAGTACTTC.

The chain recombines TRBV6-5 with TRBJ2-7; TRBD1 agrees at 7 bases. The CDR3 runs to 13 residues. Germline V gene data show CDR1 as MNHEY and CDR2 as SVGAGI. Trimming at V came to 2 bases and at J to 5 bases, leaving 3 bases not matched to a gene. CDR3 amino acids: CASSYRDSHEQYF. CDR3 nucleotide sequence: TGTGCCAGCAGTTACCGGGACAGCCACGAGCAGTACTTC.

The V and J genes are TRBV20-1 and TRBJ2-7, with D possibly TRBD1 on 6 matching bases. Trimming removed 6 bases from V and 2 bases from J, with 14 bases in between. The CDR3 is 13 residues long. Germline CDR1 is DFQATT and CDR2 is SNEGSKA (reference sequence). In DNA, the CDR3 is TGCAGTGCCGAGAAGGGGACACCCTACGAGCAGTACTTC. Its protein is CSAEKGTPYEQYF.

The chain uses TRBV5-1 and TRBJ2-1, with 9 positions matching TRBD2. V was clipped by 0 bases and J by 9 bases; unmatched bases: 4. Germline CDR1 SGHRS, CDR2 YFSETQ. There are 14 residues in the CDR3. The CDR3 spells CASSLASGVGEQFF. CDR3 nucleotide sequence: TGCGCCAGCAGCTTGGCTAGCGGGGTGGGTGAGCAGTTCTTC.

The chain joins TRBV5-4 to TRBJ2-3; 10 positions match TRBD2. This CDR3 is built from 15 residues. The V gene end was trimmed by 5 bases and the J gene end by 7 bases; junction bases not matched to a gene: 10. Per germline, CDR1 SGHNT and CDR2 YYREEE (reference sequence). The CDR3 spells CASRAAGGPINTQYF. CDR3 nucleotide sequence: TGTGCCAGCAGGGCAGCGGGAGGGCCTATAAATACGCAGTATTTT.

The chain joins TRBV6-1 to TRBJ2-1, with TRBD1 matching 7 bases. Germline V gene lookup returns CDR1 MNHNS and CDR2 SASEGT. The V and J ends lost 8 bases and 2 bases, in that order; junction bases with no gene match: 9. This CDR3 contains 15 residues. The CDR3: CASAQWDSPYNEQFF. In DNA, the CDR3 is TGTGCCAGCGCCCAGTGGGACAGCCCCTACAATGAGCAGTTCTTC.

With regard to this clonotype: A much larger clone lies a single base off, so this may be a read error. In nucleotides, the CDR3 is TGTGCCAGCAGTTACCAAGACAGGCGGGATACGCAGTATTTT. This codes for CASSYQDRRDTQYF. This sequence joins TRBV6-5 and TRBJ2-3; tentatively, D is TRBD1 (6 bases). CDR3 length equals 14 residues. Germline assignment: CDR1 MNHEY and CDR2 SVGAGI. V was cut by 2 bases and J by 6 bases, with 12 bases left in between.

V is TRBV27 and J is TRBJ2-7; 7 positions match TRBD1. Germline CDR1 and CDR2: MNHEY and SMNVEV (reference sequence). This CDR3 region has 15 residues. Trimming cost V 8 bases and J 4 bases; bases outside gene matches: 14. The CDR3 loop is CASLPRAGGGYEQYF. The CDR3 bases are TGTGCCAGCCTACCACGCGCAGGGGGTGGTTACGAGCAGTACTTC.

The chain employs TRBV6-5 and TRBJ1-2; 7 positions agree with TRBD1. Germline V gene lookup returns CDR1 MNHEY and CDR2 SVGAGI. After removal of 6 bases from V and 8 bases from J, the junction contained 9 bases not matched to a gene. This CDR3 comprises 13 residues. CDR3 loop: CASSFRQGRGYTF. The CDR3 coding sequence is TGTGCCAGCAGCTTCCGACAGGGTCGCGGCTACACCTTC.

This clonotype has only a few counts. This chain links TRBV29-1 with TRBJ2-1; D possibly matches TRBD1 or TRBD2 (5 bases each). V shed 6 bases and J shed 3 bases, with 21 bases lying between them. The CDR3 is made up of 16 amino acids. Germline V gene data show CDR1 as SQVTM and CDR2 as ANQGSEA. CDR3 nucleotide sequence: TGCAGCGTATCTAATACGGGAAGGGACGTCTACAATGAGCAGTTCTTC. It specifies CSVSNTGRDVYNEQFF.

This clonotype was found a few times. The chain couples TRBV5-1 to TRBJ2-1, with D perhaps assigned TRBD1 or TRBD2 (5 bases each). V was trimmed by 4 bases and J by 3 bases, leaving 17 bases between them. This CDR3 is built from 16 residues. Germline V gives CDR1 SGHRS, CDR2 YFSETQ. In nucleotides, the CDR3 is TGCGCCAGCAGCGCATCCGGGGCCAACTACTACAATGAGCAGTTCTTC. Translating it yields CASSASGANYYNEQFF.

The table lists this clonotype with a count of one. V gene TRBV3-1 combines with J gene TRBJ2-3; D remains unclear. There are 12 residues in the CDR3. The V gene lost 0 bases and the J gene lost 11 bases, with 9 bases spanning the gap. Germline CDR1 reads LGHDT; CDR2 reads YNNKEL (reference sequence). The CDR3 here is CASSQDEFRQYF. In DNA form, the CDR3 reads TGTGCCAGCAGCCAAGACGAATTTCGGCAGTATTTT.

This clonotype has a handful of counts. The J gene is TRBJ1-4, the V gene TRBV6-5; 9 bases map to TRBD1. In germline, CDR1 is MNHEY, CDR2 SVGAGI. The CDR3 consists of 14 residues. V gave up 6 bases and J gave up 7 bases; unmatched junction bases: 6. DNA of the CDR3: TGTGCCAGCAGGGACAGGGGTGACGGTGAAAAACTGTTTTTT. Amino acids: CASRDRGDGEKLFF.

The CDR3 DNA follows: TGTGCCAGCAGCTTACTCCGGGAGGGCCTGCTTAGCGAGCAGTTCTTC. Protein sequence: CASSLLREGLLSEQFF. The V gene is TRBV7-9, the J gene TRBJ2-1; TRBD2 aligns across 8 bases. Per germline, CDR1 SEHNR and CDR2 FQNEAQ (reference sequence). V lost 2 bases to trimming and J lost 10 bases; unmatched junction nucleotides: 13. The CDR3 has 16 residues.

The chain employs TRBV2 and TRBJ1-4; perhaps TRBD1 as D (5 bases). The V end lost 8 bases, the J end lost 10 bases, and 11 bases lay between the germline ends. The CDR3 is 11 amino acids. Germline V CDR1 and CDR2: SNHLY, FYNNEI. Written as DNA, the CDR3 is TGTGCCAGCCCCGGGGCCGGAAAACTGTTTTTT. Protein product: CASPGAGKLFF.

The CDR3 here is CASSHPGPPDIQYF. For the CDR3, the DNA is TGTGCCAGCAGCCACCCGGGACCCCCTGACATTCAGTACTTC. V usage is TRBV12-3 or TRBV12-4 and J usage is TRBJ2-4; D is perhaps TRBD1 or TRBD2 (5 bases each). The CDR3 consists of 14 residues. Deletions cut 6 bases from V and 8 bases from J, with 17 bases between.

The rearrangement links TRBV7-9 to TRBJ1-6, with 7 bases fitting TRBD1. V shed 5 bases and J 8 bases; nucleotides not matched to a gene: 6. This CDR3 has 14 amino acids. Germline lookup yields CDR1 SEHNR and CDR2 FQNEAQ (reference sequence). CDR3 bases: TGTGCCAGCAGCCTACAGGGGCGGGATTCACCCCTCCACTTT. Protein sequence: CASSLQGRDSPLHF.

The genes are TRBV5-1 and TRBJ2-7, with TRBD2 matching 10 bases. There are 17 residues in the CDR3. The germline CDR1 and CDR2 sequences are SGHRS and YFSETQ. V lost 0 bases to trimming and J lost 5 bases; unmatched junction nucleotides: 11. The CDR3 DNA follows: TGCGCCAGCAGCTTGGTAGTAGCGGGAGGTCTCGGCCACGAGCAGTACTTC. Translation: CASSLVVAGGLGHEQYF. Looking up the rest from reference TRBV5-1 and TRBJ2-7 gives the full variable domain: KAGVTQTPRYLIKTRGQQVTLSCSPISGHRSVSWYQQTPGQGLQFLFEYFSETQRNKGNFPGRFSGRQFSNSRSEMNVSTLELGDSALYLCASSLVVAGGLGHEQYFGPGTRLTVT.

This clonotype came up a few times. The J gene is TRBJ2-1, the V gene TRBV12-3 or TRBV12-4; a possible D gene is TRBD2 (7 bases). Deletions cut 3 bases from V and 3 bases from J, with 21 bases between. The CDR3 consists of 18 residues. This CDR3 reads CASSLTGGSGGIYNEQFF. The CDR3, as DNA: TGTGCCAGCAGTTTGACGGGGGGCAGTGGCGGAATCTACAATGAGCAGTTCTTC.

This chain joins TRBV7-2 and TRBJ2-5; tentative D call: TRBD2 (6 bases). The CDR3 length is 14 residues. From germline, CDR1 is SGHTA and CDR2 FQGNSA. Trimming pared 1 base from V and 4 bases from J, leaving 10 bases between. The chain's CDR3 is CASSLVRRGETQYF. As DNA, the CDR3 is TGTGCCAGCAGCTTAGTCAGGCGGGGAGAGACCCAGTACTTC. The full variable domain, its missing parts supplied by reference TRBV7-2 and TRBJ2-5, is GAGVSQSPSNKVTEKGKDVELRCDPISGHTALYWYRQSLGQGLEFLIYFQGNSAPDKSGLPSDRFSAERTGGSVSTLTIQRTQQEDSAVYLCASSLVRRGETQYFGPGTRLLVL.

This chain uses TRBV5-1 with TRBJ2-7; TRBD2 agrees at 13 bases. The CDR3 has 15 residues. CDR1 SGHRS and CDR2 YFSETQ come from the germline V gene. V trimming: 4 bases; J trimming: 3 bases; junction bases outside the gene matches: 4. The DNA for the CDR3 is TGCGCCAGCAGCCCCTGGACTAGCGGGAGCTACGAGCAGTACTTC. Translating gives CASSPWTSGSYEQYF.

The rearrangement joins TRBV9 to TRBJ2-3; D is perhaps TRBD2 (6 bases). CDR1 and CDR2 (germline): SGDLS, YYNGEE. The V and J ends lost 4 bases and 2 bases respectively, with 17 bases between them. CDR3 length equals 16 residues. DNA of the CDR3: TGTGCCAGCAGCTCTCCTCCAGGACTATCCACAGATACGCAGTATTTT. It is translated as CASSSPPGLSTDTQYF.

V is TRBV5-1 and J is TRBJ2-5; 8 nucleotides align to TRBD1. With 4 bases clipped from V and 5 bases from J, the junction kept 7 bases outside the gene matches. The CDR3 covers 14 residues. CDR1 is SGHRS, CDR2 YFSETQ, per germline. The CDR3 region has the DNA TGCGCCAGCAGCGAGGGACAGGCCGGGGAGACCCAGTACTTC. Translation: CASSEGQAGETQYF.

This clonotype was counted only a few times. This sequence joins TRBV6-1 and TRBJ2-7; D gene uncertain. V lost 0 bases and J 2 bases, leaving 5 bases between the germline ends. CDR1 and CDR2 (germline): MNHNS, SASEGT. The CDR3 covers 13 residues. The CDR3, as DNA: TGTGCCAGCAGTGAAGCGTCCGCCTACGAGCAGTACTTC. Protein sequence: CASSEASAYEQYF.

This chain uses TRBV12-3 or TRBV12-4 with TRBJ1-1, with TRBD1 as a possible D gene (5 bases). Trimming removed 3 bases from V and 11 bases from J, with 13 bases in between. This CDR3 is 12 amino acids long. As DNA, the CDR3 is TGTGCCAGCAGTTTTGGGACTCCGGGGGCTTTCTTT. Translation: CASSFGTPGAFF.